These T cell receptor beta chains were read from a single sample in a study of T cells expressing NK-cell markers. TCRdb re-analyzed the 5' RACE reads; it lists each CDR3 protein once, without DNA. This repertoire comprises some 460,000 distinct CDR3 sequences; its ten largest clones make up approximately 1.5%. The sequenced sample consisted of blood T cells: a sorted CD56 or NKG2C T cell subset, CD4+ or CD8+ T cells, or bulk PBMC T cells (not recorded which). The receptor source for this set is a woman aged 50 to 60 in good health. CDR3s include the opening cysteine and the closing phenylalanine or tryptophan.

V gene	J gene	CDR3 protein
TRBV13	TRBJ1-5	CASRRAYSNQPQHF
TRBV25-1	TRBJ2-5	CASSQATYQETQYF
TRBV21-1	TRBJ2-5	CASSKLARGRAFETQYF
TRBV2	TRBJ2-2	CASSRLGLAANTGELFF
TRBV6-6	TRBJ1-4	CASSYSRQANEKLFF
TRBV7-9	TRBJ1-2	CASSLKTGLQFYGYTF
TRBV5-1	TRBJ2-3	CASSLGQLSTDTQYF
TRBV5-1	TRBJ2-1	CASSLKQLAGKFF
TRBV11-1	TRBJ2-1	CASSPGERGLGEQFF
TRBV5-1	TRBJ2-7	CASSLAPSGTGKDYEQYF
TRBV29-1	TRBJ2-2	CSAGQTTGELFF
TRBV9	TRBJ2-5	CASSARQGRWETQYF
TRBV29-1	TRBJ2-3	CSVGPDGDTQYF
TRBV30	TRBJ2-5	CAWAQGKVFEETQYF
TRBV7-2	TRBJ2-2	CASSREGSSYTGELFF
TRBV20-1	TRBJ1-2	CSAPPQGTIGYTF
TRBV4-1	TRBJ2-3	CASSRGSSGTSPDTQYF
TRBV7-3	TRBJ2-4	CASSTLRTLAKNIQYF
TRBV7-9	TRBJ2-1	CASGQGANYNEQFF
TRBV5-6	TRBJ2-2	CASSLLDRDGTGELFF
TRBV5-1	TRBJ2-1	CASSLAGAGGMDEQFF
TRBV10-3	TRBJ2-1	CAITVAPENEQFF
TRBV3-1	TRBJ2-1	CASSQRASDEQFF
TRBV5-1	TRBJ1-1	CASSLYRGVNTEAFF
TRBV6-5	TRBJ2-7	CASSYRGLGTYEQYF
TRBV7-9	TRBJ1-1	CASNSPTGGVNTEAFF
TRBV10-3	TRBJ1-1	CAIRQGAEDTEAFF
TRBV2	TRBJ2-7	CASTTQGPGYEQYF
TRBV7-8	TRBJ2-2	CASGIRGGELFF
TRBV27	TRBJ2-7	CASIPRILYEQYF
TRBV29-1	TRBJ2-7	CSVEGSGSYEQYF
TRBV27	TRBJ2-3	CASSFRTSGTDTQYF
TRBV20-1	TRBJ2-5	CSASAISNRRETQYF
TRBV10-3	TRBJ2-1	CAISESLAGGAYNEQFF
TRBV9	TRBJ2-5	CASSVAGGRRQETQYF
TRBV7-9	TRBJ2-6	CATTQGSGANVLTF
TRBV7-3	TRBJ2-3	CASSSGPRLLTDTQYF
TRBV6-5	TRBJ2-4	CASSYGAGKNIQYF
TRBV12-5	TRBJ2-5	CASGLGRSETQYF
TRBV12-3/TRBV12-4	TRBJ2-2	CASFYPGELFF
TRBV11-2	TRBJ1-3	CASSPGAGRSGNTIYF
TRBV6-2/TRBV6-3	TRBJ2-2	CASSRLKTLGELFF
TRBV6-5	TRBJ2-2	CASSYSTSAGELFF
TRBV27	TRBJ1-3	CASSVTGFEDTIYF
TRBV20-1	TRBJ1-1	CSARARTWNTEAFF
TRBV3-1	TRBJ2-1	CASSPGGTSGRDEQFF
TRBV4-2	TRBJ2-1	CASSRDGADPNEQFF